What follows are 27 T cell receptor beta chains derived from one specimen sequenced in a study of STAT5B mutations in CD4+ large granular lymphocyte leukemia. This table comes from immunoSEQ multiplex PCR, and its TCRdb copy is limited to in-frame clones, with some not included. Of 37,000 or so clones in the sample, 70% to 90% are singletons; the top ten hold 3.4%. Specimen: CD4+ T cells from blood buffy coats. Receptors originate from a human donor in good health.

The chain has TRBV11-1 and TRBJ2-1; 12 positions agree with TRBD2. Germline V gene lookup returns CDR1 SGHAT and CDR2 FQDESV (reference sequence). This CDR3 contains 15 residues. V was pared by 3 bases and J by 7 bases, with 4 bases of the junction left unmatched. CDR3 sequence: CASSFSSGRANEQFF. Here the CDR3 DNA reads TGTGCCAGCAGCTTTTCTAGCGGGAGGGCGAATGAGCAGTTCTTC.

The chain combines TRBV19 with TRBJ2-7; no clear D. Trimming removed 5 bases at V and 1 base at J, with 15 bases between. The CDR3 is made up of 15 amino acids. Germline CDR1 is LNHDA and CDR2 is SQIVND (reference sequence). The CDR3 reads CASSAPGGRSYEQYF. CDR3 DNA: TGTGCCAGTAGTGCGCCCGGTGGCCGGTCCTACGAGCAGTACTTC.

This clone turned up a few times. CDR3 sequence reads: CASSILAGGSGNQPQHF. The CDR3 DNA reads TGTGCCAGTAGTATACTTGCGGGGGGTTCAGGCAATCAGCCCCAGCATTTT. The chain employs TRBV19 and TRBJ1-5; perhaps TRBD1 as D (5 bases). The CDR3 sequence is 17 residues long. The V gene lost 2 bases and the J gene lost 2 bases, with 16 bases spanning the gap. Germline lookup yields CDR1 LNHDA and CDR2 SQIVND (reference sequence).

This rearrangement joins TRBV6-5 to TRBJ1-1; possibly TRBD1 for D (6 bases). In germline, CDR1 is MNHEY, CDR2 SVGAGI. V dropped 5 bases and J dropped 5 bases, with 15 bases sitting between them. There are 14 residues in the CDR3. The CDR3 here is CASSRQGIGTEAFF. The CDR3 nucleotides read TGTGCCAGCAGTAGGCAGGGGATTGGGACTGAAGCTTTCTTT.

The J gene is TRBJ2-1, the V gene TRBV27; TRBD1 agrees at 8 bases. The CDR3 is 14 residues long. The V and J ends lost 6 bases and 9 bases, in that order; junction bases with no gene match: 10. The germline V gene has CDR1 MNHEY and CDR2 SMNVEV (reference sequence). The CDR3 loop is CASRRTGFGGEQFF. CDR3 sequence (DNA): TGTGCCAGCAGGAGGACAGGGTTTGGTGGTGAGCAGTTCTTC.

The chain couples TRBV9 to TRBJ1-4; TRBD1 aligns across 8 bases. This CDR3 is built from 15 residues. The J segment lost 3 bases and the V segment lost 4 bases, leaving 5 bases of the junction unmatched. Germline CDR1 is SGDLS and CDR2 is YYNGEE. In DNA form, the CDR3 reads TGTGCCAGCAGCCTGGGGACAGGCCCTAATGAAAAACTGTTTTTT. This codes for CASSLGTGPNEKLFF.

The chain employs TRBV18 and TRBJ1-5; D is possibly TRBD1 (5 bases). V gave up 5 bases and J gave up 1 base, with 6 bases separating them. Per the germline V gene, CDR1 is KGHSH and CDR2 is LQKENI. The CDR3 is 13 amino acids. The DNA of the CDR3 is TGTGCCAGCTCAGAGGGGAGCAATCAGCCCCAGCATTTT. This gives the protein CASSEGSNQPQHF.

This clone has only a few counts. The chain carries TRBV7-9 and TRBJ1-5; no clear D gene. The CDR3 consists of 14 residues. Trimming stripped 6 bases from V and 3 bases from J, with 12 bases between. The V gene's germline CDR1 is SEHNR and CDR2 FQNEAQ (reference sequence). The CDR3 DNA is TGTGCCAGCAGTGGCACAGCTAACAATCAGCCCCAGCATTTT. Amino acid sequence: CASSGTANNQPQHF.

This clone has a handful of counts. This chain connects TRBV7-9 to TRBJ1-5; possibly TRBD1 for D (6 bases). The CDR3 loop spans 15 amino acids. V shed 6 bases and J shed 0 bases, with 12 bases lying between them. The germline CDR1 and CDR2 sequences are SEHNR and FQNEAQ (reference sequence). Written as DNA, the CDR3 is TGTGCCAGCAGTCCACAGGGTATTAGCAATCAGCCCCAGCATTTT. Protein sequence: CASSPQGISNQPQHF.

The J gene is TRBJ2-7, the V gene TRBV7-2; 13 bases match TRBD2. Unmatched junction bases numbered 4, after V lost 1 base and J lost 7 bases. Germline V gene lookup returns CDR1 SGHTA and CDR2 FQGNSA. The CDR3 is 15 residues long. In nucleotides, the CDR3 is TGTGCCAGCAGCTTAGGGACTAGCGGGAGTAGGGAGCAGTACTTC. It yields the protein CASSLGTSGSREQYF.

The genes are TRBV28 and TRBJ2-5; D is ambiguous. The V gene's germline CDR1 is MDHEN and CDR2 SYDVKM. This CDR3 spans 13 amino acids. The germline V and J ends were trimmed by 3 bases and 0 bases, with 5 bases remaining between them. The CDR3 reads CASSLGYQETQYF. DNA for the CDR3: TGTGCCAGCAGTTTGGGGTACCAAGAGACCCAGTACTTC.

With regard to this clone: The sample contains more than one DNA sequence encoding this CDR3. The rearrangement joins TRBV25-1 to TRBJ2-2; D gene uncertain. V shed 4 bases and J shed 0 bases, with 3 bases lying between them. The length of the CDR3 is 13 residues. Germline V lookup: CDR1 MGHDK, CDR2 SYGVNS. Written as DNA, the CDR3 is TGTGCCAGCAGTGGTACGAACACCGGGGAGCTGTTTTTT. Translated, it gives CASSGTNTGELFF.

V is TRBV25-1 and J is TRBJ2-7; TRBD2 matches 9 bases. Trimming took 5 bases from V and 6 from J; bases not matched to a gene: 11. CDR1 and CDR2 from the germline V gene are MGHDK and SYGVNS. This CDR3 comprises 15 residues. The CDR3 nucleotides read TGTGCCAGCAGTCGGTGGGGCGGGAGGGCCGGCGAGCAGTACTTC. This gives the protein CASSRWGGRAGEQYF.

The DNA for the CDR3 is TGTGCCAGCAGCCAAGATGTGACCCAGGTGGGGACCCAGTACTTC. Protein product: CASSQDVTQVGTQYF. The V gene is TRBV14, the J gene TRBJ2-5; no clear D gene. The CDR3 extends over 15 amino acids. V lost 0 bases and J 7 bases, leaving 15 bases between the germline ends. Germline V CDR1 and CDR2: SGHDN, FVKESK.

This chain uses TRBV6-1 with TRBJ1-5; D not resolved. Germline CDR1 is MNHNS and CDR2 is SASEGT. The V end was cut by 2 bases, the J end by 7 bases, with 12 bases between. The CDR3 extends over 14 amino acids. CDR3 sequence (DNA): TGTGCCAGCAGTGAATTCAGGTCGGACCAGCCCCAGCATTTT. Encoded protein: CASSEFRSDQPQHF.

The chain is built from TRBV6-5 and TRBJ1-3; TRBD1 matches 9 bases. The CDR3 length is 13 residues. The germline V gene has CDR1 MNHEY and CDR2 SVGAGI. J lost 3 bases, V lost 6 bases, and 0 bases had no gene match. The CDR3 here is CASRGQGGNTIYF. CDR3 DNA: TGTGCCAGCAGGGGACAGGGTGGAAACACCATATATTTT.

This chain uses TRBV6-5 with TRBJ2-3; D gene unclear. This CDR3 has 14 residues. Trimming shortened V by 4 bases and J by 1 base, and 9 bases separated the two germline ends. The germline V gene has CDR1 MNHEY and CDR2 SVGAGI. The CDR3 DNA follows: TGTGCCAGCAGTTCCTCATGGGGCACAGATACGCAGTATTTT. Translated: CASSSSWGTDTQYF.

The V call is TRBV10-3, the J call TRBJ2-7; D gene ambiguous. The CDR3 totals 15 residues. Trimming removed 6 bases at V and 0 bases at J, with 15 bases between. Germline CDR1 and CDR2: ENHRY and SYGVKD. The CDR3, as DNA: TGTGCCATCAGCGAGGTTGGAGTTAGCTCCTACGAGCAGTACTTC. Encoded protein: CAISEVGVSSYEQYF.

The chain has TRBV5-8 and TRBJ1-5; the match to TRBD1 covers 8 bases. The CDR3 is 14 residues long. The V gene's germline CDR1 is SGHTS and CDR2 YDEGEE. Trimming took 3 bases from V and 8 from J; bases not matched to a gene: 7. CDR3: CASSSDRALKPQHF. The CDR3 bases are TGTGCCAGCAGCTCGGACAGGGCGTTAAAGCCCCAGCATTTT.

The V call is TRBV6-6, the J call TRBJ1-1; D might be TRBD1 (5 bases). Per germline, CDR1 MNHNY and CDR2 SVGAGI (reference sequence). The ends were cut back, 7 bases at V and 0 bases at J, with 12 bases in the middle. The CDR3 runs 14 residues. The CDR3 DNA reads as TGTGCCAGCAAGGCCGGGACGGTGAACACTGAAGCTTTCTTT. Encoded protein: CASKAGTVNTEAFF.

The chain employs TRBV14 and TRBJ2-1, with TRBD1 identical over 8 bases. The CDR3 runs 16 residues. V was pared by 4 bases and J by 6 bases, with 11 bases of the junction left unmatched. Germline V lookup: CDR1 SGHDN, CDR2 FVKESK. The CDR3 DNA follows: TGTGCCAGCAGCCCTAGGACAGGGCTCCTTCTCAATGAGCAGTTCTTC. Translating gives CASSPRTGLLLNEQFF.

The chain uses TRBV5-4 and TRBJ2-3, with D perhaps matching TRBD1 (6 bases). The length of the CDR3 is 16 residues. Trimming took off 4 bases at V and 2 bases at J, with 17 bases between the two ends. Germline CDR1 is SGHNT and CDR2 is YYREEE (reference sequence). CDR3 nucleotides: TGTGCCAGCAGCGCGGCGCAGGGGCGCCTCACAGATACGCAGTATTTT. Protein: CASSAAQGRLTDTQYF.

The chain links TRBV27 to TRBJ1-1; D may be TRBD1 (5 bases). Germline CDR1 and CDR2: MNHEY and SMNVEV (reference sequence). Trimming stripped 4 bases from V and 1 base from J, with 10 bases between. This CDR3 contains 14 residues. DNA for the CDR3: TGTGCCAGCAGTTCTGGGGGGGGGAACACTGAAGCTTTCTTT. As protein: CASSSGGGNTEAFF.

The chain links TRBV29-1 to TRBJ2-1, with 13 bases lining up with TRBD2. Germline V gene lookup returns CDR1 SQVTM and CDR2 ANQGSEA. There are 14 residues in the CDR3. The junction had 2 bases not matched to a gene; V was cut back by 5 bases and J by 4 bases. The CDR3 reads CSVKTSGRYNEQFF. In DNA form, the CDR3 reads TGCAGCGTTAAGACTAGCGGGAGGTACAATGAGCAGTTCTTC.

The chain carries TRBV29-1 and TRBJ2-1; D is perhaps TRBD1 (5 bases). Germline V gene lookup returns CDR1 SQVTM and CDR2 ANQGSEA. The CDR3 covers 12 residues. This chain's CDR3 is CTTRQGSNEQFF. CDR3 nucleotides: TGCACTACAAGGCAGGGATCTAATGAGCAGTTCTTC.

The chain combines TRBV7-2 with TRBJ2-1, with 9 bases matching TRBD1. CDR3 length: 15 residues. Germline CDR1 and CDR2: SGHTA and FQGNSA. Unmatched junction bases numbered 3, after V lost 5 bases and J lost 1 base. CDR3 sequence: CASSQDRGSYNEQFF. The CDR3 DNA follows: TGTGCCAGCAGCCAGGACAGGGGATCCTACAATGAGCAGTTCTTC.

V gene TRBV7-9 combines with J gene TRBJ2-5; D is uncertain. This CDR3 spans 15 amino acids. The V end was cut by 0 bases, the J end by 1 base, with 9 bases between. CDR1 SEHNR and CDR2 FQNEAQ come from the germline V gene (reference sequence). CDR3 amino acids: CASSLAGAIQETQYF. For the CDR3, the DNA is TGTGCCAGCAGCTTAGCGGGCGCAATCCAAGAGACCCAGTACTTC.